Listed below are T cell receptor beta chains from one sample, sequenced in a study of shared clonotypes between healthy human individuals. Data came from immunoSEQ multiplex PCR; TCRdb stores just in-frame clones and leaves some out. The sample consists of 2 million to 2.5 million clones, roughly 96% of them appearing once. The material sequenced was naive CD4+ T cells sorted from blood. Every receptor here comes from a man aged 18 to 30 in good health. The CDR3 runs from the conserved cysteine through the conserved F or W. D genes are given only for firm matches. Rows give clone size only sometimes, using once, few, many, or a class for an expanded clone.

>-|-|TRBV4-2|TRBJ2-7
TGTGCCAGCAGCCAAGGGGCTCAGGGCCCACAGGGCGAGCAGTACTTC
CASSQGAQGPQGEQYF
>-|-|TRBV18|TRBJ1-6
TGTGCCAGCTCCACAGCGGGGGTTGGATCACCCCTCCACTTT
CASSTAGVGSPLHF
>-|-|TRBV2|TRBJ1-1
TGTGCCAGCAGTGAACCACCTATGAACACTGAAGCTTTCTTT
CASSEPPMNTEAFF
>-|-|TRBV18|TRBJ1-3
TGTGCCAGCTCACCATTCAGGGACACTGGAAACACCATATATTTT
CASSPFRDTGNTIYF
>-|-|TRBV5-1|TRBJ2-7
TGCGCCAGCAGCCCCGGCGGTAAGCCCTACGAGCAGTACTTC
CASSPGGKPYEQYF
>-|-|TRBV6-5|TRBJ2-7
TGTGCCAGCGGGGATCCGTACGAGCAGTACTTC
CASGDPYEQYF
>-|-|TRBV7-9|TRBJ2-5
TGTGCCAGCAGCTTAGTTCCGGCGGCTCGAGAGACCCAGTACTTC
CASSLVPAARETQYF
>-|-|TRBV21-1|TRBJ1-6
TGTGCCAGCAGCCCACTATCGAAGCAGGGTTTATTCCCCAGCTCCTATAATTCACCCCTCCACTTT
CASSPLSKQGLFPSSYNSPLHF
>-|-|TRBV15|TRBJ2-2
TGTGCCACCAGCAGGGCCGGGGGGAACACCGGGGAGCTGTTTTTT
CATSRAGGNTGELFF
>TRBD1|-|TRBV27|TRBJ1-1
TGTGCCAGCAGTATTCAGGACAGGGCCACCATCAACACTGAAGCTTTCTTT
CASSIQDRATINTEAFF
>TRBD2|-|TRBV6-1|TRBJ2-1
TGTGCCAGCATCCCGGGGTCTAGCGGGAGCGATGAGCAGTTCTTC
CASIPGSSGSDEQFF
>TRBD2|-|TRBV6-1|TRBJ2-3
TGTGCCAGCAGACCTAGCGGGGGCCCGGGAGATACGCAGTATTTT
CASRPSGGPGDTQYF
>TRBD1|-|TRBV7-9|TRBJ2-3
TGTGCCAGCACCATGGGACAGGTCTACACAGATACGCAGTATTTT
CASTMGQVYTDTQYF
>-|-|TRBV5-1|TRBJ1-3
TGCGCCAGCAGCCTGAGTGTGTCAGGGGACACCATATATTTT
CASSLSVSGDTIYF
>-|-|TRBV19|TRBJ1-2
TGTGCCAGTAGTATGGGTCCAGGCCGGGGAGTCTATGGCTACACCTTC
CASSMGPGRGVYGYTF
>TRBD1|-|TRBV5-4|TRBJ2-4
TGTGCCAGCAGCTGGGGACAGGGTAGCACCAAAAACATTCAGTACTTC
CASSWGQGSTKNIQYF
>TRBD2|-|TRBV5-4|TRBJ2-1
TGTGCCAGCAGCTCCCAGCAGGGACGCAGCGGGAGCAACAATGAGCAGTTCTTC
CASSSQQGRSGSNNEQFF
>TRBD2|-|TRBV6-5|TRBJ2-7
TGTGCCAGCAGGTCTGGACTAGCGCGGGAGCAGTACTTC
CASRSGLAREQYF
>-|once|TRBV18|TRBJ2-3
TGTGCCAGCTCACCACCGGCTACAGATACGCAGTATTTT
CASSPPATDTQYF
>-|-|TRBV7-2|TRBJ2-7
TGTGCCAGCAGCTGGGGGAACTTCTACGAGCAGTACTTC
CASSWGNFYEQYF
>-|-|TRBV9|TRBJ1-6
TGTGCCAGCAGCGTAGGGCGGGCGGGCAATTCACCCCTCCACTTT
CASSVGRAGNSPLHF
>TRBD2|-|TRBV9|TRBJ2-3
TGTGCCAGCAGCGTGGGCGGGGGGCCCACAGATACGCAGTATTTT
CASSVGGGPTDTQYF
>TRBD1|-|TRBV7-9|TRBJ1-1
TGTGCCAGCAGCTCGGACAGGGGGTTCCAGGAGGCTTTCTTT
CASSSDRGFQEAFF
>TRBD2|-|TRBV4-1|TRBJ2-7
TGCGCCAGCAGCCAAGGGGTCGGGGGGTCCTACGAGCAGTACTTC
CASSQGVGGSYEQYF
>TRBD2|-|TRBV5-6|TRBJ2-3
TGTGCCAGCAGCCCCCGACTAGCGGGAGCGGCAGATACGCAGTATTTT
CASSPRLAGAADTQYF
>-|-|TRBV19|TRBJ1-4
TGTGCCAGTAGTATAAGACAGTTTAATGAAAAACTGTTTTTT
CASSIRQFNEKLFF
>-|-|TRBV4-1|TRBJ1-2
TGCGCCAGCAGCCACAGTGTGGGCCAGGACTATGGCTACACCTTC
CASSHSVGQDYGYTF